This T cell receptor beta chain was captured in a study of read filtering for tumor transcriptome and immune sequencing. Study overall: By R-ISS, stages I, II and III held roughly 8, 16 and 7 patients. DNase treatment preceded whole-transcriptome library preparation.

The study's findings and limits: IR-seq and RNA-seq agreed better without single-read clonotypes.

This CDR3 is built from 14 residues. Per the germline V gene, CDR1 is DFQATT and CDR2 is SNEGSKA (reference sequence). V lost 5 bases, J lost 2 bases, and 5 bases stayed unmatched. This clonotype has a handful of counts. Its target is unknown. This library used roughly 430 ng RNA and molecular barcoded adaptors spanning alpha/delta and beta/gamma chains. From the reads, TCRdb called clonotypes with MiXCR, one entry per CDR3 protein. The data show 130,000 or so distinct CDR3 sequences, roughly an eighth seen once. Sampling of bone marrow took place during active disease in every patient. The TCR was taken from a donor at least 40 years old with multiple myeloma. The source material was a population of CD138-negative cells sorted from bone marrow. The gene calls are TRBV20-1 and TRBJ2-7; TRBD2 matches at 11 bases. This CDR3 is CSAATSGSPYEQYF. In nucleotides, the CDR3 is TGCAGTGCTGCCACTAGCGGGAGTCCCTACGAGCAGTACTTC.